The source of this T cell receptor beta chain is a study of T cell responses to AZD1222 COVID-19 vaccine. The study, taken as a whole, reports: White British ancestry dominated among donors, who included more females, and clonal diversity was possibly underestimated. Seropositive AZD1222 recipients at baseline numbered only 5 or 6. Spike-wide vaccine-associated CD4 TCRs dominated at 160-218 and 743-854. Close to half of all spike-specific TCRs reportedly target regions of the variants that are unmutated.

Some clones are missing from TCRdb's copy, which holds only in-frame ones; the method was immunoSEQ multiplex PCR. The sample has over 95,000 clones, roughly 83% seen once. This clone is medium-sized by share. No antigen is known for it. The CDR3 has 12 residues. The germline CDR1 and CDR2 sequences are MNHEY and SMNVEV (reference sequence). V was trimmed by 3 bases and J by 8 bases, leaving 10 bases between them. This TCR derives from an adult who received the AZD1222 COVID-19 vaccine. Sequenced material: peripheral blood, taken 28 days after the second AZD1222 dose. The V call is TRBV27, the J call TRBJ1-1; maybe TRBD1 (5 bases). CDR3 sequence: CASSLGGREAFF. Written as DNA, the CDR3 is TGTGCCAGCAGTTTGGGGGGGAGGGAAGCTTTCTTT.